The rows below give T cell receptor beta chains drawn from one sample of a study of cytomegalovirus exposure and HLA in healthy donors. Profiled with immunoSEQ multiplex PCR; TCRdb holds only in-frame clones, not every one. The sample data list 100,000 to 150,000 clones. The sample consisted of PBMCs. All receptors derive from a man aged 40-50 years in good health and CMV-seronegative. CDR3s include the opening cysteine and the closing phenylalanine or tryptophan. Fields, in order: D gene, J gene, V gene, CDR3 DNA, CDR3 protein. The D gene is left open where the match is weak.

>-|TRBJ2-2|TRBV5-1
TGCGCCAGCAGCTTGATAGGGGAATCCGTGGGCGGGGAGCTGTTTTTT
CASSLIGESVGGELFF
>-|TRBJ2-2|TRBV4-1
TGCGCCAGCAGCCAAGGGACTACTACGAACACCGGGGAGCTGTTTTTT
CASSQGTTTNTGELFF
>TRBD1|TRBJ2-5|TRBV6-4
TGTGCCAGCAGTGAAGGAGGACAGGGGGGCGCGACCCAGTACTTC
CASSEGGQGGATQYF
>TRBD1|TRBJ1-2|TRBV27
TGTGCCAGCAGCCCACGGACAGGGGCCTATGGCTACACCTTC
CASSPRTGAYGYTF
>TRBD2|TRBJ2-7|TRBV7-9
TGTGCCAGCAGCTTAGCGCCTAGCGGCTCCTACGAGCAGTACTTC
CASSLAPSGSYEQYF
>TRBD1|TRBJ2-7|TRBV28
TGTGCCAGCAGAGCGACAGGGGGTCACGAGCAGTACTTC
CASRATGGHEQYF
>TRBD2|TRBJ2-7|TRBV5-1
TGCGCCAGCCGGTCGACTAGCGGGAGCTCCTACGAGCAGTACTTC
CASRSTSGSSYEQYF
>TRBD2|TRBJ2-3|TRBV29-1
TGCAGCGGTGCTAGCGGGATGATGGGTACGCAGTATTTT
CSGASGMMGTQYF
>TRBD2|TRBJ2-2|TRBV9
TGTGCCAGCAGCGCCCCCGGACTAGCGGGAACCGGGGAGCTGTTTTTT
CASSAPGLAGTGELFF
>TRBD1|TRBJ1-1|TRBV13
TGTGCCAGCAGCACTCGGGACAGATGGAACACTGAAGCTTTCTTT
CASSTRDRWNTEAFF
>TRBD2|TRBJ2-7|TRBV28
TGTGCCAGCAGTCCCGATACCTTGGCGGCTAGCGGGAGGCATGTACGACAGTACTTC
CASSPDTLAASGRHVRQYF
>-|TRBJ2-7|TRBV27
TGTGCCAGCAGTTTATCTGTCAGCTCCTACGAGCAGTACTTC
CASSLSVSSYEQYF
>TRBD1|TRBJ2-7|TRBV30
TGTGCCTGGAGTGTGGGGACAGGGAAGTACTTC
CAWSVGTGKYF
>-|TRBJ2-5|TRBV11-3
TGTGCCAGCAGCTTACGGTTTAAGGGGGAGACCCAGTACTTC
CASSLRFKGETQYF
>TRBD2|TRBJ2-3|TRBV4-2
TGTGCCAGCAGCCGGGGTAGCGGGTCCACAGATACGCAGTATTTT
CASSRGSGSTDTQYF
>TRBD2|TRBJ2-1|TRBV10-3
TGTGCCATACTAGCGCAGTCCTACAATGAGCAGTTCTTC
CAILAQSYNEQFF
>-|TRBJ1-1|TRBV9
TGTGCCAGCAGCCCGGGACAGAACACTGAAGCTTTCTTT
CASSPGQNTEAFF
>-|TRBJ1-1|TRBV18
TGTGCCAGCGCCCACAGTTATGCTATGAACACTGAAGCTTTCTTT
CASAHSYAMNTEAFF
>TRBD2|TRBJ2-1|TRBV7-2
TGTGCCAGCAGGGCAGCGGGAGTCTCCTACAATGAGCAGTTCTTC
CASRAAGVSYNEQFF
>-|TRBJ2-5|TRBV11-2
TGTGCCAGCAGCTTAGAAGTTCCGAGACAGAGTAACCAAGAGACCCAGTACTTC
CASSLEVPRQSNQETQYF
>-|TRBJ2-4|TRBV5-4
TGTGCCAGCAGCTTGGACCCCGTCCAGGGGAACATTCAGTACTTC
CASSLDPVQGNIQYF
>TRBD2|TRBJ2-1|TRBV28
TGTGCCAGCGGCCCCCAGGGACTAGCGCTATACAATGAGCAGTTCTTC
CASGPQGLALYNEQFF
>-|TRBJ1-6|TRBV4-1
TGCGCCAGCAGCTACAGGGAAGGCTCCTATAATTCACCCCTCCACTTT
CASSYREGSYNSPLHF
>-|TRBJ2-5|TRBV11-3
TGTGCCAGCAGCCGCGGGGCAGGGGAGACCCAGTACTTC
CASSRGAGETQYF
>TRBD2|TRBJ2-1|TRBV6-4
TGTGCCAGCAGTGACTCCCTACGGACTAGCGGGAGAGGCTCCTACAATGAGCAGTTCTTC
CASSDSLRTSGRGSYNEQFF
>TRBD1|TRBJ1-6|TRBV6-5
TGTGCCAGCAACCCGGGACAGGGGTATAATTCACCCCTCCACTTT
CASNPGQGYNSPLHF
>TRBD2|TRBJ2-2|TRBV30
TGTGCCTGGGCGGGGCACGGAGCGGGAGTGTCCGGGGAGCTGTTTTTT
CAWAGHGAGVSGELFF
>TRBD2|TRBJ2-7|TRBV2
TGTGCCAGCAGGGCCTGGACTAGCGGGAGACAGAGTGAGCAGTACTTC
CASRAWTSGRQSEQYF
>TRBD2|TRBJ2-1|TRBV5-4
TGTGCCAGCAGCTTGTACATGGGAGGGAATGAGCAGTTCTTC
CASSLYMGGNEQFF
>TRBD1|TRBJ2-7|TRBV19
TGTGCCAGTAGCGATCCGGGACAGATACATAGCAAGCAGTACTTC
CASSDPGQIHSKQYF
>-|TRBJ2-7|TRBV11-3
TGTGCCAGCAGCTTAGAGAGGGAGCAGTACTTC
CASSLEREQYF
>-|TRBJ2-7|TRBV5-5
TGTGCCAGCAGCCGAAGGGGCACCTCCTACGAGCAGTACTTC
CASSRRGTSYEQYF
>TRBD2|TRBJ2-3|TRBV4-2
TGTGCCAGCAGCCAAGTAGGGCTAGCGGGACCCACAGATACGCAGTATTTT
CASSQVGLAGPTDTQYF
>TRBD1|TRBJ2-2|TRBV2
TGTGCCAGCAGAGCGGACAGGGGCTTTACCGGGGAGCTGTTTTTT
CASRADRGFTGELFF
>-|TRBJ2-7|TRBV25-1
TGTGCCAGTGGACCAGGGAGGAAGCAGTACTTC
CASGPGRKQYF
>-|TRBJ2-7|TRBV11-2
TGTGCCAGCAGTCCCCAGGGCTACAGCTCCTACGAGCAGTACTTC
CASSPQGYSSYEQYF
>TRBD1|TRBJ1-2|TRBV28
TGTGCCAGCAGTCGAGACCCGGGACAGTTTGGGCGCTACACCTTC
CASSRDPGQFGRYTF
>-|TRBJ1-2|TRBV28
TGTGCCAGCAGTTTAACTCTGGACTATGGCTACACCTTC
CASSLTLDYGYTF
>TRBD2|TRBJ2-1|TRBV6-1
TGTGCCAGCGGAGGAGAGGTAGCGGGGTCAGGTGAGCAGTTCTTC
CASGGEVAGSGEQFF
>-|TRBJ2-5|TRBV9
TGTGCCAGCAGCGAGAACCCTACCGGACAGATCACCCAAGAGACCCAGTACTTC
CASSENPTGQITQETQYF
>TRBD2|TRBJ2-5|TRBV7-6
TGTGCCAGCAGCTACGGACTAGCGGGAGAAGGCGAGACCCAGTACTTC
CASSYGLAGEGETQYF
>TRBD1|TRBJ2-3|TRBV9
TGTGCCAGCAGCGAACAGGGGGAAGATACGCAGTATTTT
CASSEQGEDTQYF
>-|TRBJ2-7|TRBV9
TGTGCCAGCAGCGTAGACGTCCTCGGCTACGAGCAGTACTTC
CASSVDVLGYEQYF
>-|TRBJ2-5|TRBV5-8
TGTGCCAGCAGCCGTAGAGGTCGCACGTACCAAGAGACCCAGTACTTC
CASSRRGRTYQETQYF